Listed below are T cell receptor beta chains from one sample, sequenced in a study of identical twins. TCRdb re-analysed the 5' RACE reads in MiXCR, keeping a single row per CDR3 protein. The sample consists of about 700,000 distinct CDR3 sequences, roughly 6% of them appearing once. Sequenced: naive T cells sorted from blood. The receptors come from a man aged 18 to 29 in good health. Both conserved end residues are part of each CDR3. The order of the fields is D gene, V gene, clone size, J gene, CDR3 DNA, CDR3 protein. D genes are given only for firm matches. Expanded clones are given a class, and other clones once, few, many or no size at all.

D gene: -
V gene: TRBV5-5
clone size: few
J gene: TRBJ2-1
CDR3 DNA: TGTGCCAGCAGCTGGAACAGGTACAATGAGCAGTTCTTC
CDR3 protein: CASSWNRYNEQFF

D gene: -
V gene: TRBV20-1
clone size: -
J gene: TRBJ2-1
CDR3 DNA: TGCAGTGCTAGGAGGCCAACTCAAAATGAGCAGTTCTTC
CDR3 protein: CSARRPTQNEQFF

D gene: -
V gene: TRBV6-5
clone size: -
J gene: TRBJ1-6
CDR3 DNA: TGTGCCGCCGGGTCTAATTCACCCCTCCACTTT
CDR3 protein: CAAGSNSPLHF

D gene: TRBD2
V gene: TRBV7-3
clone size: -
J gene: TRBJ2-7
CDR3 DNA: TGTGCCAGCAGCCCAGCGGGATACTCCTGCGAGCAGTACTTC
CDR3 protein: CASSPAGYSCEQYF

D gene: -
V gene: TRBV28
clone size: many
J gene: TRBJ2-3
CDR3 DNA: TGTGCCAGCAGGCAACAGGGCTCAGATACGCAGTATTTT
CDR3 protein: CASRQQGSDTQYF

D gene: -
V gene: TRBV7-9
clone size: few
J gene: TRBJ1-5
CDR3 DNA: TGTGCCAGCAGCTTAGGGGGGCACAATCAGCCCCAGCATTTT
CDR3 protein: CASSLGGHNQPQHF

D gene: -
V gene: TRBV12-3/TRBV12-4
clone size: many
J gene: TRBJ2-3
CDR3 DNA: TGTGCCAGCAGTTTGGGCTTTATGGGCACAGATACGCAGTATTTT
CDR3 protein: CASSLGFMGTDTQYF

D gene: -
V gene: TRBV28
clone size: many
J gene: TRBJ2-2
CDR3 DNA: TGTGCCAGCAGGAAGGCGCCGGGCACCGGGGAGCTGTTTTTT
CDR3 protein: CASRKAPGTGELFF

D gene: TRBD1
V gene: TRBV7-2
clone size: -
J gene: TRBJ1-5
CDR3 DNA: TGTGCCAGCAGCCGATCAGGGGGCTTAGATCAGCCCCAGCATTTT
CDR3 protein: CASSRSGGLDQPQHF

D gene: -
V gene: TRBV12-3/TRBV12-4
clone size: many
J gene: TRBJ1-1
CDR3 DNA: TGTGCCAGCAGTTTTTTTGCGGGGAACACTGAAGCTTTCTTT
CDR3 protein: CASSFFAGNTEAFF

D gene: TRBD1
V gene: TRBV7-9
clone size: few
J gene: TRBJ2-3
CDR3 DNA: TGTGCCAGCAGCTTATTGGGTCGGGACAGGGGCACAGATACGCAGTATTTT
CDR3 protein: CASSLLGRDRGTDTQYF

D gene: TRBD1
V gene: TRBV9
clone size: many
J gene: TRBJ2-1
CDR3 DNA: TGTGCCAGCAGCGGGGCCGGGGACAGGGGGACCTACAATGAGCAGTTCTTC
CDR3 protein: CASSGAGDRGTYNEQFF

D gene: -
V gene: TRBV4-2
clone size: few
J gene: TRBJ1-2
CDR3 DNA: TGTGCCAGCAGCCAAAGTTACGGGACGGAATATGGCTACACCTTC
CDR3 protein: CASSQSYGTEYGYTF

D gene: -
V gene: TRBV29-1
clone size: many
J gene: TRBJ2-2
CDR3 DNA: TGCAGCGTTGACAGGGGACCGAACACCGGGGAGCTGTTTTTT
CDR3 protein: CSVDRGPNTGELFF

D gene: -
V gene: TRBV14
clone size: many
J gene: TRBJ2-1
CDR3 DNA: TGTGCCAGCAGCCCTAGTGCGGGTGAAAGCTCCTACAATGAGCAGTTCTTC
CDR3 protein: CASSPSAGESSYNEQFF

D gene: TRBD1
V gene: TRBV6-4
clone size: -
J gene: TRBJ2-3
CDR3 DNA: TGTGCCAGCAGGAGGACAGGGGGATGGACTCTCGATAAAACAAGCACAGATACGCAGTATTTT
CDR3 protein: CASRRTGGWTLDKTSTDTQYF

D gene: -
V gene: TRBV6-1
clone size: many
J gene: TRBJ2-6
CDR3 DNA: TGTGCCAGCAGACGGCCGTCCTCCTCTGGGGCCAACGTCCTGACTTTC
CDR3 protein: CASRRPSSSGANVLTF

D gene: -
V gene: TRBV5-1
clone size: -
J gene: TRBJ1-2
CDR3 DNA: TGCGCCAGCAGCTTGGCTGCGGGGGGCGCCTATGGCTACACCTTC
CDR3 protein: CASSLAAGGAYGYTF

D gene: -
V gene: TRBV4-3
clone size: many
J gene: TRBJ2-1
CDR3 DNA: TGCGCCAGCAGCCAAGACTCCAGCTCCTACAATGAGCAGTTCTTC
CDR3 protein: CASSQDSSSYNEQFF

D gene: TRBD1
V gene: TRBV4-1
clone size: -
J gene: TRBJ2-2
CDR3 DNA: TGCGCCAGCAGCCAGGTTGCCTCGGACAGGGCTGGGGAGCTGTTTTTT
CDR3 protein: CASSQVASDRAGELFF

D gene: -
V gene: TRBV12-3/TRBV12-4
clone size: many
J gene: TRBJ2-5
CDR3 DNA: TGTGCCAGCAGGAGGACTGGCGTGGAGACCCAGTACTTC
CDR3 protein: CASRRTGVETQYF

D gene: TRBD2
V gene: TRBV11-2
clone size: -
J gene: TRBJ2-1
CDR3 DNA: TGTGCCAGCAGCTTAGGGGGACTAGCGGAGAGCTACAATGAGCAGTTCTTC
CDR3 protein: CASSLGGLAESYNEQFF

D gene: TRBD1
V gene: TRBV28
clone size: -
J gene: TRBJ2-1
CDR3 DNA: TGTGCCAGCAGACTCCAATCAGGGGGCAACTACAATGAGCAGTTCTTC
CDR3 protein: CASRLQSGGNYNEQFF

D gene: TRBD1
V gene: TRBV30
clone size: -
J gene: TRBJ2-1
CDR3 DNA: TGTGCCTGGAAGACTCCGACAGGGCGGCCCTACAATGAGCAGTTCTTC
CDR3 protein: CAWKTPTGRPYNEQFF

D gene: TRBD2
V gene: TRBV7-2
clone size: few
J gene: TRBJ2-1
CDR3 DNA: TGTGCCAGCAGAAAGCGGGAGGGCCCCTACAATGAGCAGTTCTTC
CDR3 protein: CASRKREGPYNEQFF

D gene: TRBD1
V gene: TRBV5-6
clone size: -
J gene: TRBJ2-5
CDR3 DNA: TGTGCCAGCAGCTTTGCGACAGGGTTGCAAGAGACCCAGTACTTC
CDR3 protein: CASSFATGLQETQYF

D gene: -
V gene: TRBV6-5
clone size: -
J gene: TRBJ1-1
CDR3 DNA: TGTGCCAGCAGTTACTCAGCGGGGAGGCCTGAAGCTTTCTTT
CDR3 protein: CASSYSAGRPEAFF

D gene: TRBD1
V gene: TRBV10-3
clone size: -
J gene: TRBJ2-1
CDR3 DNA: TGTGCCATCAGTGAGTCCTTACAGGGGTATGAGCAGTTCTTC
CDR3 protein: CAISESLQGYEQFF

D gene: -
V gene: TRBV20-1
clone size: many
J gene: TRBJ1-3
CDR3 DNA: TGCAGTGCCATAGGAGGGCACTTAGGCACCATATATTTT
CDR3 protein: CSAIGGHLGTIYF

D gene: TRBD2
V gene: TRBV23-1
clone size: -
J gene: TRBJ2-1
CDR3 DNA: TGCGCCAGCAGTCTTAGCGGGGGCCTTACCGTCGACAATGAGCAGTTCTTC
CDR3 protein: CASSLSGGLTVDNEQFF

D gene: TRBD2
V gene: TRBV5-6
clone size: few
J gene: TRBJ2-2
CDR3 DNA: TGTGCCAGCAGCTTGTCGGAAAGCGGGAGAGGCACCGGGGAGCTGTTTTTT
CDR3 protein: CASSLSESGRGTGELFF

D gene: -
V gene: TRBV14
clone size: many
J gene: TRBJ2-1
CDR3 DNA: TGTGCCAGCAGTGGCGGAATTAAGCAGTTCTTC
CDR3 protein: CASSGGIKQFF

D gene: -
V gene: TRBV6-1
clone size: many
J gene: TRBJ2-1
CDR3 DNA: TGTGCCGTCGGGGGTTCCTCCTACAATGAGCAGTTCTTC
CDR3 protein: CAVGGSSYNEQFF

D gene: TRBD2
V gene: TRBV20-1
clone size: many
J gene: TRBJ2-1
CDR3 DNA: TGCAGTGCTAGGTCGGCGGGAGCCCTCACCTACAATGAGCAGTTCTTC
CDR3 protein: CSARSAGALTYNEQFF

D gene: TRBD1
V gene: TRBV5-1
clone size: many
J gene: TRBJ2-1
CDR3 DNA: TGCGCCAGCAGCTTGTTGATGGGGACAGGGAGGTACAATGAGCAGTTCTTC
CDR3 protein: CASSLLMGTGRYNEQFF

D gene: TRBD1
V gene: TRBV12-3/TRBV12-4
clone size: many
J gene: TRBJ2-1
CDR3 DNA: TGTGCCAGCAGCTCAGGGGGTGATGAGCAGTTCTTC
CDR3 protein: CASSSGGDEQFF

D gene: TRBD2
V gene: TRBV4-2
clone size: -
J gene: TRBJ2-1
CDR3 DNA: TGTGCCAGCAGCCAAGAGACTAGCGGAATCTATGGGAATGAGCAGTTCTTC
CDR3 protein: CASSQETSGIYGNEQFF

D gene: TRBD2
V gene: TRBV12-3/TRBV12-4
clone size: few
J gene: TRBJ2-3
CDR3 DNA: TGTGCCAGCGGGGCGGGAGGGCGAGATACGCAGTATTTT
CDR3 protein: CASGAGGRDTQYF

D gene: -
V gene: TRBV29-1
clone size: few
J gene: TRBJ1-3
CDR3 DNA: TGCAGCGTCCGATCCCTCTCTGGAAACACCATATATTTT
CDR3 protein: CSVRSLSGNTIYF

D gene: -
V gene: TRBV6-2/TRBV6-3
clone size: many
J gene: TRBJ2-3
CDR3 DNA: TGTGCCAGCAGAACGACTTCTTTCACAGATACGCAGTATTTT
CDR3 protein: CASRTTSFTDTQYF

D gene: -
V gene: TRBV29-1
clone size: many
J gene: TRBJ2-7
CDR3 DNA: TGCAGCGTTCTCACAGAGGCCTACGAGCAGTACTTC
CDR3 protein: CSVLTEAYEQYF